This TCR beta chain was recovered during a study of beta chain features in type 1 diabetes. Sequencing targeted expressed TCRB transcripts, as all isolated RNA had been reverse transcribed. Survey-depth immunoSEQ sequencing was used for stem cell-like memory T cells. Produced via immunoSEQ multiplex PCR; TCRdb's table is partial and in-frame only. The sample includes approximately 100,000 clones, roughly 40% of them seen just once. The germline V gene has CDR1 MDHEN and CDR2 SYDVKM. CDR3 length: 13 residues. The germline V and J ends were trimmed by 1 base and 4 bases, with 7 bases remaining between them. Comment on this clone: The antigen remains unidentified.

Findings and caveats of the study: There was a possibility that cDNA sequencing over-represented cells with high TCR expression. More deletions and fewer insertions at VDJ junctions were seen in type 1 diabetes patients. The study left unresolved whether HLA type influences TCRB rearrangement.

This rearrangement joins TRBV28 to TRBJ1-2, with a possible D match to TRBD1 (6 bases). This receptor was identified in a woman aged 18 to 35 in good health. Specimen: stem cell memory CD4+ T cells from blood. For the CDR3, the DNA is TGTGCCAGCAGTTTATCACAGGGCTATGGCTACACCTTC. Its translation: CASSLSQGYGYTF.